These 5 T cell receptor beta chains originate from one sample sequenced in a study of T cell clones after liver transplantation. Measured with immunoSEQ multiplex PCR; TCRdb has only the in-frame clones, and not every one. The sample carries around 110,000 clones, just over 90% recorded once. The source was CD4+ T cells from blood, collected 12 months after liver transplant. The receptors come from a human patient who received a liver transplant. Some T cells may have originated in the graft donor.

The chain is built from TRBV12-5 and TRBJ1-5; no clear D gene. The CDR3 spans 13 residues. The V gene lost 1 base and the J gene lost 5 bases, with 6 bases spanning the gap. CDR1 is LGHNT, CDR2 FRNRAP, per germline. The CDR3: CASGLADHQPQHF. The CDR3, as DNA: TGTGCTAGTGGTTTGGCCGATCATCAGCCCCAGCATTTT.

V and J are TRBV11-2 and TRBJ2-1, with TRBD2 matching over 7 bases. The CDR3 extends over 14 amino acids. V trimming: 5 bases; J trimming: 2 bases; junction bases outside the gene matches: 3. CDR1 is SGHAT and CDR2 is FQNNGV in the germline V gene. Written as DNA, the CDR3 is TGTGCCAGCAGCAGAGCGGGAACCTACAATGAGCAGTTCTTC. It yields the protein CASSRAGTYNEQFF.

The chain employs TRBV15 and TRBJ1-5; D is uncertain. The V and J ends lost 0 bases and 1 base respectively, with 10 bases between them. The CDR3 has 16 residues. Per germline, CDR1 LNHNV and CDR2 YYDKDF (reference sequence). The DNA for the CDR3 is TGTGCCACCAGCAGAGATATCGGGGAGAGCAATCAGCCCCAGCATTTT. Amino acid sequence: CATSRDIGESNQPQHF. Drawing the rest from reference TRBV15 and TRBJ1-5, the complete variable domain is DAMVIQNPRYQVTQFGKPVTLSCSQTLNHNVMYWYQQKSSQAPKLLFHYYDKDFNNEADTPDNFQSRRPNTSFCFLDIRSPGLGDTAMYLCATSRDIGESNQPQHFGDGTRLSIL.

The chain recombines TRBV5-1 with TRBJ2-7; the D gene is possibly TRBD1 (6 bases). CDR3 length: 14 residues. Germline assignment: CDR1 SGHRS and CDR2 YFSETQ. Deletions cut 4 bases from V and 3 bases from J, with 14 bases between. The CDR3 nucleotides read TGCGCCAGCAGCGGATCGACAGGACGCTACGAGCAGTACTTC. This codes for CASSGSTGRYEQYF.

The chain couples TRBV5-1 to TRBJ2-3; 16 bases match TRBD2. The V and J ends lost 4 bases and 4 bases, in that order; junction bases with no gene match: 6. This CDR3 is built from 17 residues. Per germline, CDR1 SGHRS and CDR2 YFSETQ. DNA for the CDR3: TGCGCCAGCAGCGCGGGACTAGCGGGAGGGCCCCCAGATACGCAGTATTTT. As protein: CASSAGLAGGPPDTQYF. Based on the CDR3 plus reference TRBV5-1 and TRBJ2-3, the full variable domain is KAGVTQTPRYLIKTRGQQVTLSCSPISGHRSVSWYQQTPGQGLQFLFEYFSETQRNKGNFPGRFSGRQFSNSRSEMNVSTLELGDSALYLCASSAGLAGGPPDTQYFGPGTRLTVL.